This T cell receptor beta chain was observed in a study of blood T cell repertoires in COVID-19. This clone occurred once. Using immunoSEQ multiplex PCR, the repertoire was profiled, and TCRdb retains in-frame clones only, with some absent. The data show fewer than 55,000 clones, roughly 86% seen once. V was clipped by 1 base and J by 8 bases, with 19 bases between them. The CDR3 covers 16 residues. Germline assignment: CDR1 LGHDT and CDR2 YNNKEL (reference sequence). This TCR derives from a man aged 50 to 60 with active COVID-19. The chain employs TRBV3-1 (or the pseudogene TRBV3-2) and TRBJ2-3; D is perhaps TRBD2 (5 bases). The sequencing input was peripheral blood. The CDR3 DNA follows: TGTGCCAGCAGCCAAGCCCGGGGTCAGAGGGTTGGTACGCAGTATTTT. This gives the protein CASSQARGQRVGTQYF.